What follows are 5 T cell receptor beta chains derived from one specimen sequenced in a study of blood T cell repertoires in COVID-19. Data came from immunoSEQ multiplex PCR; TCRdb stores just in-frame clones and leaves some out. Among approximately 200,000 clones, roughly 84% were seen once, and the ten largest hold less than 8%. Sequenced input: PBMCs or T cells enriched from blood (not recorded which). The receptors shown here come from a man aged 25 to 40 in a cohort exposed to, infected with or recovered from COVID-19 (not recorded which).

This sequence joins TRBV5-4 and TRBJ2-7; 7 bases fit TRBD2. Germline values: CDR1 SGHNT, CDR2 YYREEE (reference sequence). The CDR3 is made up of 14 amino acids. V dropped 7 bases and J dropped 4; count of bases not matched to a gene: 11. The CDR3 loop reads CASRQAGIYYEQYF. DNA of the CDR3: TGTGCCAGCCGTCAAGCGGGAATTTATTACGAGCAGTACTTC.

The chain couples TRBV2 to TRBJ1-2; 7 bases line up with TRBD1. The CDR3 runs 14 residues. Unmatched junction bases numbered 7, after V lost 6 bases and J lost 3 bases. Germline CDR1 reads SNHLY; CDR2 reads FYNNEI. The CDR3 here is CASRSMGTDYGYTF. DNA for the CDR3: TGTGCCAGCAGAAGTATGGGGACAGACTATGGCTACACCTTC.

The rearrangement uses TRBV28 and TRBJ1-5; the D gene is possibly TRBD1 (5 bases). The CDR3 consists of 14 residues. V lost 5 bases to trimming and J lost 7 bases, with 15 bases between them. The germline V gene encodes CDR1 MDHEN and CDR2 SYDVKM. The DNA of the CDR3 is TGTGCCAGCAGTCAGGCAGGGAGGGAGCAGCCCCAGCATTTT. Translation: CASSQAGREQPQHF. Filled out from reference TRBV28 and TRBJ1-5, the complete variable domain reads DVKVTQSSRYLVKRTGEKVFLECVQDMDHENMFWYRQDPGLGLRLIYFSYDVKMKEKGDIPEGYSVSREKKERFSLILESASTNQTSMYLCASSQAGREQPQHFGDGTRLSIL.

The table lists this clone with a few counts. V is TRBV7-9 and J is TRBJ1-1; D ambiguous. CDR1 and CDR2 from the germline V gene are SEHNR and FQNEAQ (reference sequence). This CDR3 contains 16 residues. The V and J ends lost 0 bases and 0 bases respectively, with 11 bases between them. The CDR3 is CASSLAAGIMNTEAFF. As DNA, the CDR3 is TGTGCCAGCAGCTTAGCAGCAGGCATCATGAACACTGAAGCTTTCTTT.

This clone was detected a few times. The rearrangement joins TRBV6-5 to TRBJ1-2, with D tentatively TRBD1 (5 bases). CDR3 length equals 15 residues. CDR1 is MNHEY and CDR2 is SVGAGI in the germline V gene. V was clipped by 5 bases and J by 7 bases, with 20 bases between them. The DNA for the CDR3 is TGTGCCAGCAGTATTCCCGGGACCCGGGGAGGTGGCTACACCTTC. This codes for CASSIPGTRGGGYTF.